Given below is one TCR beta chain in context. The antigen remains undetermined. PCR primers comprised 60 Vbeta and 13 Jbeta primers. The assay was immunoSEQ multiplex PCR, and TCRdb's table has in-frame clones only and misses some. This sample carries 150,000 to 250,000 clones, less than 80% of them seen once, and the ten largest clones take 3.5% to 5%. This specimen comes from a study of cytomegalovirus exposure and HLA in healthy donors. Study details: In an early release, HLA-typed donors contributed 75 million to 85 million unique TCR sequences. Study observations and caveats: TCR beta sequences numbering roughly 18,000 were associated with HLA alleles at 0.05 false discovery rate in a later analysis. High sensitivity and specificity were reportedly achieved when the classifier diagnosed cytomegalovirus status.

The CDR3 is 13 amino acids. CDR1 and CDR2 (germline): SGHNT, YYREEE (reference sequence). Trimming took 5 bases from V and 5 from J, leaving 10 bases between them. The chain links TRBV5-4 to TRBJ1-4; no definite D call. The sequenced sample was PBMCs. This TCR derives from a woman aged 30 to 39 in good health and CMV-seropositive. The CDR3, as DNA: TGTGCCAGCAGTGAGGTCGACAATGAAAAACTGTTTTTT. Translation gives CASSEVDNEKLFF.